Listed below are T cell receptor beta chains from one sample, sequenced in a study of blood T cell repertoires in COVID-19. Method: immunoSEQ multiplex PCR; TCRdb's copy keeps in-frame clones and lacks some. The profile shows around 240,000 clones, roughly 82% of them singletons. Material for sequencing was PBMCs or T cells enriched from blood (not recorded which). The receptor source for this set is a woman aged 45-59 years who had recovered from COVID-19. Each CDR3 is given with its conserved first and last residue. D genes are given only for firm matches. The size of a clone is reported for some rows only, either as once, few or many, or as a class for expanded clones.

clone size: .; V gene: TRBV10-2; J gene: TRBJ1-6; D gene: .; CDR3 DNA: TGCGCCAGCAGTGACCCCGCCGCCAGGGCTTCTAATTCACCCCTCCACTTT; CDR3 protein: CASSDPAARASNSPLHF
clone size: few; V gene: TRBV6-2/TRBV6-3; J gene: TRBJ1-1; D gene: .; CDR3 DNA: TGTGCCAGCAGTTCTTATTCCGGTCCTGAAGCTTTCTTT; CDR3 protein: CASSSYSGPEAFF
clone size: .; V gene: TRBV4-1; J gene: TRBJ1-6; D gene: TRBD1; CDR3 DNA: TGCGCCAGCAGCCACTCAGGGGGCAGGTCACCCCTCCACTTT; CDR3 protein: CASSHSGGRSPLHF
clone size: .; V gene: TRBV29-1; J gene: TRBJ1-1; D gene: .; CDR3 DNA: TGCAGCGTTGGTGGGTGGAGAAACACTGAAGCTTTCTTT; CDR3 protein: CSVGGWRNTEAFF
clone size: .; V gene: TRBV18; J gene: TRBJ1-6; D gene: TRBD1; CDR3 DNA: TGTGCCAGCTCACGAGGCGGACAGGGGAACTCACCCCTCCACTTT; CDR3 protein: CASSRGGQGNSPLHF
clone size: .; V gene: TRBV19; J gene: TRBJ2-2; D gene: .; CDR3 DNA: TGTGCCAGTAGTATCCAGGGTCCCACCGGGGAGCTGTTTTTT; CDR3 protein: CASSIQGPTGELFF
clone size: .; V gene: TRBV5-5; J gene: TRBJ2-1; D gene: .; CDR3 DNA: TGTGCCAGCAGCTTGGCCGTGAGCTCCTACAATGAGCAGTTCTTC; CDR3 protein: CASSLAVSSYNEQFF
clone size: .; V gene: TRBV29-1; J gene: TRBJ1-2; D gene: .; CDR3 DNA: TGCAGCGTCCTTACCCGGGGCGCGGGATCTGGCTACACCTTC; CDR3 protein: CSVLTRGAGSGYTF
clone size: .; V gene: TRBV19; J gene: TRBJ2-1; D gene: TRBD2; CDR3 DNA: TGTGCCAGTAGTATAATTACGGCGGAGGGGACTACAAATGAGCAGTTCTTC; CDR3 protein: CASSIITAEGTTNEQFF
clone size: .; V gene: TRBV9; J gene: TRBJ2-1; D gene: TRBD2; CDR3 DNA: TGTGCCAGCAGCGTAGGACTAGCGGGAGACCAGCAGTTCTTC; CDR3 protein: CASSVGLAGDQQFF
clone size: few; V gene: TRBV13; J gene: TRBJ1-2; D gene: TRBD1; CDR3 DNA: TGTGCCAGCAGCAAACAGGGGAACTATGGCTACACCTTC; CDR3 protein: CASSKQGNYGYTF
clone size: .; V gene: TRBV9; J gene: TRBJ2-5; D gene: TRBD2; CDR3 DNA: TGTGCCAGCAGCGTAGCTCCGACGGGAGGGCCGGGAGAGACCCAGTACTTC; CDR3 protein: CASSVAPTGGPGETQYF
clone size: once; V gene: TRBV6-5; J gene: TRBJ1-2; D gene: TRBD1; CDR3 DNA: TGTGCCAGCACTCAGGACAGGGCGAACTATGGCTACACCTTC; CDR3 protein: CASTQDRANYGYTF
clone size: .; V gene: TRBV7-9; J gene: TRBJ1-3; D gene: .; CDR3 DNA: TGTGCCAGCAGCCCCCCGGGGAACACCATATATTTT; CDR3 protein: CASSPPGNTIYF
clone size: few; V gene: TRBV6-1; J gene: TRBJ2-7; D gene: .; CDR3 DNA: TGTGCCAGCAGTGAAGCCACCGGCCAGGGGCGCTACGAGCAGTACTTC; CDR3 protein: CASSEATGQGRYEQYF
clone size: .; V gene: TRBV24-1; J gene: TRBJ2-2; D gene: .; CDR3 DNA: TGTGCCACCAGTGGAACTCCTAACACCGGGGAGCTGTTTTTT; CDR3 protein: CATSGTPNTGELFF
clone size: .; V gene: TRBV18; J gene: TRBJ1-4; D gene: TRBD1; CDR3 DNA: TGTGCCAGCTCACCCTCCATCCGACAGGGGGCCTATGAAAAACTGTTTTTT; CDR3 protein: CASSPSIRQGAYEKLFF
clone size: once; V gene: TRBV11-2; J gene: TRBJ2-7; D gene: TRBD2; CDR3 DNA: TGTGCCAGCAGCTTAGGCCGACTAGCGGGTGGGTTTTGTTGCGAGCAGTACTTC; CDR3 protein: CASSLGRLAGGFCCEQYF
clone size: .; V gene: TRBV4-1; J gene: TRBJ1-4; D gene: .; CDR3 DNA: TGCGCCAGCAGCCAAGGACGGGGCCGGGGAGGGAATCGTGAAAAACTGTTTTTT; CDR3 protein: CASSQGRGRGGNREKLFF
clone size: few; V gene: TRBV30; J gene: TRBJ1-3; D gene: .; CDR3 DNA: TGTGCCTGGGCCCAGGGAACTGGAAACACCATATATTTT; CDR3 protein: CAWAQGTGNTIYF
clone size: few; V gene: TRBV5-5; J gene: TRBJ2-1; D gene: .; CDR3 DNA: TGTGCCAGCAGCTTGGAGGGGGTGGCCTACAATGAGCAGTTCTTC; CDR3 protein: CASSLEGVAYNEQFF
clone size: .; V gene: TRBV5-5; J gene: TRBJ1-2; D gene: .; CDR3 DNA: TGTGCCAGCAGCTTGGAGCTCGAAGTAATGTATGGCTACACCTTC; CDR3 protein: CASSLELEVMYGYTF
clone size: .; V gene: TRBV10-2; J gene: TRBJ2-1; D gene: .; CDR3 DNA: TGCGCCAGCTTAGGCGCTAGCGATTACAATGAGCAGTTCTTC; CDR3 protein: CASLGASDYNEQFF
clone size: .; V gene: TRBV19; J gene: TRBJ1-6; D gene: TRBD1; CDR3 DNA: TGTGCCAGTAGTATAGACCCACAGGGGTGGTCACCCCTCCACTTT; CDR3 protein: CASSIDPQGWSPLHF
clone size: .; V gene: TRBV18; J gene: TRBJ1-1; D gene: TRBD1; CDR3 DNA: TGTGCCAGCTCACCGGGACAGGAGGGTAAAGCTTTCTTT; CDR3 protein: CASSPGQEGKAFF
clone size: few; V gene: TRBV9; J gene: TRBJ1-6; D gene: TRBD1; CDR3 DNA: TGTGCCAGCAGCATACACGGGACAGGGGGTAGTGACTCACCCCTCCACTTT; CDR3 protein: CASSIHGTGGSDSPLHF
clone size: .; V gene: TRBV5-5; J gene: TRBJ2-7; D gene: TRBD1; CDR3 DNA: TGTGCCAGCAGCTTATCGGGACAGGACGCCTACGAGCAGTACTTC; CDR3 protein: CASSLSGQDAYEQYF
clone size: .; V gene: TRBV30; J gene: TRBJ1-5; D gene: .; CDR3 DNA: TGTGCCTGGAGCGGTCAGGGGTTTCAGCCCCAGCATTTT; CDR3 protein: CAWSGQGFQPQHF
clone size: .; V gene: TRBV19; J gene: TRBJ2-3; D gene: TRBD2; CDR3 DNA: TGTGCCAGTAGTACTAGCGGGGATACGCAGTATTTT; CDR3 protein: CASSTSGDTQYF
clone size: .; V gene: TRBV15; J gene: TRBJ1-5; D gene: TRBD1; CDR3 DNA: TGTGCCACCAGCAGTAACCGACAGGGTTTCAATCAGCCCCAGCATTTT; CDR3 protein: CATSSNRQGFNQPQHF
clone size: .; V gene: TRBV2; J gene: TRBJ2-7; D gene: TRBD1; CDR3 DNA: TGTGCCAGCAGTCCGGACAGGTTCGAGCAGTACTTC; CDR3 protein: CASSPDRFEQYF
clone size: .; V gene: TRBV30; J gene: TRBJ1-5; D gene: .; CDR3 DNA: TGTGCCTGGAGTAGCGGGGGAAATCAGCCCCAGCATTTT; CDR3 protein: CAWSSGGNQPQHF
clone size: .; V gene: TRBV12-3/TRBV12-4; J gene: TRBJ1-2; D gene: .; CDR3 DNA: TGTGCCAGCAGCCAGGGGCACTATGGCTACACCTTC; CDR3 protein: CASSQGHYGYTF
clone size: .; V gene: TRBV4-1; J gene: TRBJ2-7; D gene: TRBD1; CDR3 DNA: TGCGCCAGCAGCCAAGTTTTCGGGACAGGGAAGCCCGAGCAGTACTTC; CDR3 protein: CASSQVFGTGKPEQYF
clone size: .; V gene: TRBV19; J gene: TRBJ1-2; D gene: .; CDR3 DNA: TGTGCCAGTAGTATGTGGGGCACTTCCCATGGCTACACCTTC; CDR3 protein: CASSMWGTSHGYTF
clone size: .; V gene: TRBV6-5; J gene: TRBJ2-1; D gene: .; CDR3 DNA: TGTGCCAGCACTCTAGCTGGTGAGCAGTTCTTC; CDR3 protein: CASTLAGEQFF
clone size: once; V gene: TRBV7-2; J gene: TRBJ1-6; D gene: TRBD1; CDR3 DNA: TGTGCCAGCAGCTTAAAGCGTGCGGGACAGCCCTCTCGACCCCTCCACTTT; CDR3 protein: CASSLKRAGQPSRPLHF
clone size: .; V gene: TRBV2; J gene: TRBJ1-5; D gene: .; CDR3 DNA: TGTGCCAGCAGTGTCGGGAGCTCGCGCAATCAGCCCCAGCATTTT; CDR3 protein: CASSVGSSRNQPQHF
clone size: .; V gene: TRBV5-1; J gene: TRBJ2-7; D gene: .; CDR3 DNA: TGCGCCAGCAGCCCGGGGACAAGCTCCTACGAGCAGTACTTC; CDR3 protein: CASSPGTSSYEQYF
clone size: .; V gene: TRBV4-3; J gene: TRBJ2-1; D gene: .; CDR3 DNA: TGCGCCAGCAGGCCCCGGGGGTCGGATGAGCAGTTCTTC; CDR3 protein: CASRPRGSDEQFF
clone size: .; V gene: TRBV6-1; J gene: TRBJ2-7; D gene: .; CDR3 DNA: TGTGCCAGCAGTGAGCCCGGGACACCCTTTGTTCGCTTC; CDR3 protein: CASSEPGTPFVRF
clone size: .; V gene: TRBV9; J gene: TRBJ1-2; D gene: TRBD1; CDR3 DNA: TGTGCCAGCAGCCCCGAGGGACAGGGCTCTCAGGGCTACACCTTC; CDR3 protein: CASSPEGQGSQGYTF
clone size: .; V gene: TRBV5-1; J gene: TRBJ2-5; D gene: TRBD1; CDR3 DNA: TGCGCCAGCAGCTTGGGGCAGGGGGCCTGGGAGACCCAGTACTTC; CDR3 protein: CASSLGQGAWETQYF
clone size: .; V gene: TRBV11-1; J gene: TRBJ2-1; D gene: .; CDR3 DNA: TGTGCCAGCAGCTTAGCCGGGTATGGAGGGTACGATGAGCAGTTCTTC; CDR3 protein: CASSLAGYGGYDEQFF
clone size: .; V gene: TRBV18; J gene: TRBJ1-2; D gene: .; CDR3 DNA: TGTGCCAGCTCACCCGGGTCCAACTATGGCTACACCTTC; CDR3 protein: CASSPGSNYGYTF
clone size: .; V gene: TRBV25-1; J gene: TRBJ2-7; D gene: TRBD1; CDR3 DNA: TGTGCCAGCAGTGGGGGACAGGGCCTCACCTACGAGCAGTACTTC; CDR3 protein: CASSGGQGLTYEQYF
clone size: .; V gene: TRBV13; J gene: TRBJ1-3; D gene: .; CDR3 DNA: TGTGCCAGCAGCTTAAAGGGGGGGGACACCATATATTTT; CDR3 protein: CASSLKGGDTIYF
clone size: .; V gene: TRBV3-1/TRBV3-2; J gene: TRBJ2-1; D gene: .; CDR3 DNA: TGTGCCAGCAGCCAAGATGGGGGCGGTTGGAATGAGCAGTTCTTC; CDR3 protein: CASSQDGGGWNEQFF
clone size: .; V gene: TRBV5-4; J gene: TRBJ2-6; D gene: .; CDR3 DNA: TGTGCCTTTCTCAAGGGAGTTTCTTCCGGGGCCAACGTCCTGACTTTC; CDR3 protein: CAFLKGVSSGANVLTF
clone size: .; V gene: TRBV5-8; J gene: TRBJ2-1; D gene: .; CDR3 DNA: TGTGCCAGCAGCTTCGTAGCGCTCCGAAACAATGAGCAGTTCTTC; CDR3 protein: CASSFVALRNNEQFF
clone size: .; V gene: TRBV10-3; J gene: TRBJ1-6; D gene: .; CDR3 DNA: TGTGCCATCCGGCCTGGGGCAGTTTTAGGTGATTCACCCCTCCACTTT; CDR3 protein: CAIRPGAVLGDSPLHF
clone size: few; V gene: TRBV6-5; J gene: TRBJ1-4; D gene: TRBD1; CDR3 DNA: TGTGCCAGCAGGAGACAGGGTACGGCTAATGAAAAACTGTTTTTT; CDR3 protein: CASRRQGTANEKLFF
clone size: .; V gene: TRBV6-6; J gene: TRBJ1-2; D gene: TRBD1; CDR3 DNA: TGTGCCAGCAGTTACTCAGGACAGGGAGTCGGCTATGGCTACACCTTC; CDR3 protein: CASSYSGQGVGYGYTF
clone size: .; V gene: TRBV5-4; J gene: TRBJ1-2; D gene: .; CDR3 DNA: TGTGCCAGCACCCGGCGGAGGGACGGGTTCTATGGCTACACCTTC; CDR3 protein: CASTRRRDGFYGYTF
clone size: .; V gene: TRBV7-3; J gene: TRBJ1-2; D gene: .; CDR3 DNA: TGTGCCAGCAGCGTGACTCCAGGGTCCTATGGCTACACCTTC; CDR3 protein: CASSVTPGSYGYTF
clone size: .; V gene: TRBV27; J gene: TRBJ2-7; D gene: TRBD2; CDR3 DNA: TGTGCCAGCAGTCCCCCGGGACTAGCGGGTCCCTACGAGCAGTACTTC; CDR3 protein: CASSPPGLAGPYEQYF
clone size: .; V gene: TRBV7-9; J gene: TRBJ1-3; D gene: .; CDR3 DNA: TGTGCCAGCAGCTTCAGGGGCTCCTCTGGAAACACCATATATTTT; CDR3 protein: CASSFRGSSGNTIYF
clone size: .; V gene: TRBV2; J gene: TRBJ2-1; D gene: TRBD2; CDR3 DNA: TGTGCCAGCAGTGAACGGGGGACTACCTACAATGAGCAGTTCTTC; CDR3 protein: CASSERGTTYNEQFF
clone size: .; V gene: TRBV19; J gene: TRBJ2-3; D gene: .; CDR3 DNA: TGTGCCAGCCAGGGCCAGAGCACAGATACGCAGTATTTT; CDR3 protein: CASQGQSTDTQYF